The clone carrying this T cell receptor delta chain was observed a handful of times. This DNA's translation differs at residue 15 from TCRdb's protein, which comes from a much larger clone; a read error is likely, and the protein shown is translated from the DNA. TCRdb re-called clones from the multiplex PCR reads via CATT. This sample has roughly 86,000 delta-chain clones, with roughly 1.4% found just once. Flow sorting of PBMC yielded separate Vgamma9/Vdelta2+ and Vdelta2-negative gammadelta T cell populations for bulk repertoire analysis. This record belongs to a study of γδ T cells in repeated Plasmodium falciparum infection. Overall study context: Donors had four controlled P. falciparum NF54 infections over about 640 days. Each infection was followed by sampling at 21 days, plus baseline and some pre-infection draws.

The germline V gene encodes CDR1 TSWWSYY and CDR2 QGS. Trimming at V came to 3 bases and at J to 3 bases, leaving 29 bases not matched to a gene. The CDR3 loop spans 23 amino acids. V and J are TRDV1 and TRDJ1; 9 nucleotides match TRDD3. The sample taken for sequencing was gamma-delta T cells from blood. The TCR sequence derives from a pool of human donors (malaria-infected and uninfected, not separated). CDR3 DNA sequence: TGTGCTCTTGGGGAGCCGGCTAAGAGCAGAATGAACTGGGGGACACCGTACGCCGATAAACTCATCTTT. Amino acids: CALGEPAKSRMNWGTPYADKLIF.